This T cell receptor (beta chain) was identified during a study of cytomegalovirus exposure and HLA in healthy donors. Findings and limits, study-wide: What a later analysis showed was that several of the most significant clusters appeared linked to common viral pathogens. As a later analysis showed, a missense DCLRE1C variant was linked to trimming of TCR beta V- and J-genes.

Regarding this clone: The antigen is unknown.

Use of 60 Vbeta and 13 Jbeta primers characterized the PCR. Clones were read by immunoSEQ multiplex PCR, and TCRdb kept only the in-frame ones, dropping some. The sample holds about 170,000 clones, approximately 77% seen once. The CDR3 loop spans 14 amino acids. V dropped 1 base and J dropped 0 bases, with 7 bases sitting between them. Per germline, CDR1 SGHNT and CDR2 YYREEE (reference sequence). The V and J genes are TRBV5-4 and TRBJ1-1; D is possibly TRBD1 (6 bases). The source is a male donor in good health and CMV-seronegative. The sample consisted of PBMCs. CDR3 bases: TGTGCCAGCAGCTTGCAGGGGATGAACACTGAAGCTTTCTTT. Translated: CASSLQGMNTEAFF.